The 20 T cell receptor beta chains listed next were all sequenced from one sample in a study of cytomegalovirus exposure and HLA in healthy donors. A multiplex PCR was run with 60 Vbeta primers and 13 Jbeta primers. Libraries were prepared by immunoSEQ multiplex PCR; TCRdb keeps only in-frame clonotypes and omits some of them. The top ten hold approximately 7.7% of the sample, which has more than 85,000 clones, less than 80% seen once. Sequenced sample: PBMCs. The receptors originated from a woman aged 45 to 65 in good health and CMV-seropositive.

This clone has a single count. The rearrangement joins TRBV4-3 to TRBJ2-7; 9 nucleotides line up with TRBD2. V trimming: 1 base; J trimming: 2 bases; junction bases outside the gene matches: 3. Germline V lookup: CDR1 LGHNA, CDR2 YSLEER. The CDR3 is 15 residues long. The CDR3 loop is CASSQGRLAAYEQYF. For the CDR3, the DNA is TGCGCCAGCAGCCAAGGAAGACTAGCGGCCTACGAGCAGTACTTC.

This CDR3 reads CASSIDPTGGGEQFF. The DNA for the CDR3 is TGTGCCAGTAGTATAGATCCCACAGGGGGCGGTGAGCAGTTCTTC. The genes are TRBV19 and TRBJ2-1; 9 bases align to TRBD1. Germline V CDR1 and CDR2: LNHDA, SQIVND (reference sequence). The V gene end was trimmed by 0 bases and the J gene end by 9 bases; junction bases not matched to a gene: 6. The CDR3 is 15 amino acids.

This clone was observed a few times. The chain carries TRBV7-2 and TRBJ1-2; perhaps TRBD1 as D (6 bases). V was clipped by 4 bases and J by 2 bases, with 11 bases between them. The CDR3 spans 14 residues. Germline CDR1 and CDR2: SGHTA and FQGNSA. CDR3 sequence (DNA): TGTGCCAGCAGCTCGGGGGGGGCCAACTATGGCTACACCTTC. Its translation: CASSSGGANYGYTF.

The chain recombines TRBV5-5 with TRBJ2-3; D is perhaps TRBD2 (5 bases). This CDR3 is built from 17 residues. V was cut by 4 bases and J by 1 base, with 19 bases left in between. Germline V gene lookup returns CDR1 SGHKS and CDR2 YYEKEE (reference sequence). The CDR3 DNA is TGTGCCAGCAGCCACCCCCCGGGGTCCGGGGGCACAGATACGCAGTATTTT. Protein: CASSHPPGSGGTDTQYF.

There are a few counts of this clone. This chain links TRBV4-3 with TRBJ1-4; D is unclear. The length of the CDR3 is 14 residues. Germline-derived CDR1 and CDR2 are LGHNA and YSLEER. V lost 3 bases and J lost 0, with 5 bases in between. CDR3 DNA sequence: TGCGCCAGCAGCCAGGCAGCAACTAATGAAAAACTGTTTTTT. Amino acids: CASSQAATNEKLFF.

This rearrangement joins TRBV5-6 to TRBJ2-3; 8 bases match TRBD1. Losses at the gene ends were 0 bases for V and 4 bases for J; bases not matched to a gene: 1. Germline CDR1 reads SGHDT; CDR2 reads YYEEEE. CDR3 length: 14 residues. CDR3 amino acids: CASSLGTGSDTQYF. The CDR3 DNA sequence: TGTGCCAGCAGCTTGGGGACAGGGTCAGATACGCAGTATTTT.

The chain has TRBV2 and TRBJ2-1; 12 bases align to TRBD2. CDR1 and CDR2 (germline): SNHLY, FYNNEI. CDR3 length: 14 residues. V was pared by 7 bases and J by 7 bases, with 5 bases of the junction left unmatched. Here the CDR3 DNA reads TGTGCCAGCAATCTAGCGGGGGGGCGTAATGAGCAGTTCTTC. It specifies CASNLAGGRNEQFF.

This chain joins TRBV7-2 and TRBJ2-5, with a possible D match to TRBD1 (5 bases). V lost 4 bases to trimming and J lost 5 bases, with 8 bases between them. The germline gives CDR1 SGHTA, CDR2 FQGNSA. The CDR3 extends over 12 amino acids. CDR3 loop: CASSSRDETQYF. DNA of the CDR3: TGTGCCAGCAGCTCCAGGGATGAGACCCAGTACTTC.

Note on this clone: A read error may account for a junction end that differs from germline. The genes are TRBV27 and TRBJ2-6; maybe TRBD1 (5 bases). Germline V gene data show CDR1 as MNHEY and CDR2 as SMNVEV (reference sequence). CDR3 size: 17 residues. CDR3 in DNA: TGTGCCAGCAGTCCCTACGCAGGGCGGTCTGGGGCCAACGGCCTGACTTTC. Translating it yields CASSPYAGRSGANGLTF.

In its sample, this clone was seen a few times. V is TRBV13 and J is TRBJ2-7; TRBD2 matches 8 bases. V gave up 4 bases and J gave up 5 bases; unmatched junction bases: 7. The CDR3 extends over 14 amino acids. Germline CDR1 and CDR2: PRHDT and FYEKMQ (reference sequence). The CDR3 spells CASSSRGGRDEQYF. CDR3 DNA sequence: TGTGCCAGCAGCTCCCGGGGGGGTAGGGACGAGCAGTACTTC. Using reference TRBV13 and TRBJ2-7 for the parts outside the CDR3, the full variable domain is AAGVIQSPRHLIKEKRETATLKCYPIPRHDTVYWYQQGPGQDPQFLISFYEKMQSDKGSIPDRFSAQQFSDYHSELNMSSLELGDSALYFCASSSRGGRDEQYFGPGTRLTVT.

In this sample, this clone turned up a few times. The V and J genes are TRBV7-8 and TRBJ2-7; D is perhaps TRBD1 (6 bases). The CDR3 runs to 15 residues. V was cut by 5 bases and J by 6 bases, with 20 bases left in between. The germline gives CDR1 SGHVS, CDR2 FQNEAQ. DNA for the CDR3: TGTGCCAGCAGCCCAAGGGGGACCTTTGGGGGCGAGCAGTACTTC. This gives the protein CASSPRGTFGGEQYF.

V and J are TRBV10-3 and TRBJ2-7; D might be TRBD1 (6 bases). Germline V gives CDR1 ENHRY, CDR2 SYGVKD. This CDR3 is built from 14 residues. The ends were cut back, 5 bases at V and 5 bases at J, with 16 bases in the middle. The DNA for the CDR3 is TGTGCCATCAGTCCCCATAATCGGGACAACGAGCAGTACTTC. Translation: CAISPHNRDNEQYF.

As to this clone: At one end the junction does not follow the germline gene, possibly because of a read error. V usage is TRBV5-5 and J usage is TRBJ2-6, with 11 bases lining up with TRBD1. Germline CDR1 is SGHKS and CDR2 is YYEKEE (reference sequence). The CDR3 is 17 amino acids. The chain's CDR3 is CASSRTGGAAGANGLTF. CDR3 coding DNA: TGTGCCAGCAGTCGGACAGGGGGCGCGGCTGGGGCCAACGGCCTGACTTTC.

This chain joins TRBV9 and TRBJ2-2; possibly TRBD2 for D (6 bases). The CDR3 is 14 amino acids. Trimming shortened V by 0 bases and J by 6 bases, and 9 bases separated the two germline ends. The V gene's germline CDR1 is SGDLS and CDR2 YYNGEE. The CDR3 DNA follows: TGTGCCAGCAGCGTAGCTGGAGGGGCCGGGGAGCTGTTTTTT. This encodes CASSVAGGAGELFF.

In this sample, this clone turned up a few times. The chain combines TRBV9 with TRBJ2-1; TRBD2 aligns across 9 bases. The CDR3 covers 15 residues. The J segment lost 3 bases and the V segment lost 0 bases, leaving 1 base of the junction unmatched. CDR1 is SGDLS and CDR2 is YYNGEE in the germline V gene. The CDR3 loop reads CASSVELAGYNEQFF. The CDR3 DNA is TGTGCCAGCAGCGTAGAACTAGCGGGCTACAATGAGCAGTTCTTC.

The chain recombines TRBV9 with TRBJ2-1; D is unclear. V was cut by 3 bases and J by 9 bases, with 10 bases left in between. In germline, CDR1 is SGDLS, CDR2 YYNGEE. This CDR3 region has 12 residues. The CDR3 protein is CASSASSVEQFF. In nucleotides, the CDR3 is TGTGCCAGCAGCGCCTCTAGTGTTGAGCAGTTCTTC.

This clone was seen a handful of times. The V gene is TRBV11-2, the J gene TRBJ2-3; perhaps TRBD1 as D (6 bases). The CDR3 is made up of 15 amino acids. The V end was cut by 5 bases, the J end by 2 bases, with 14 bases between. Germline V gene sequence: CDR1 SGHAT, CDR2 FQNNGV. The CDR3: CASSPQGIDTDTQYF. CDR3 nucleotides: TGTGCCAGCAGCCCACAGGGAATCGACACAGATACGCAGTATTTT.

The chain carries TRBV5-1 and TRBJ2-3; 9 nucleotides line up with TRBD1. The CDR3 extends over 15 amino acids. The V gene's germline CDR1 is SGHRS and CDR2 YFSETQ. Trimming removed 4 bases from V and 4 bases from J; junction bases left unmatched: 7. The CDR3 loop is CASSEGQGRADTQYF. The CDR3 DNA is TGCGCCAGCAGCGAGGGACAGGGAAGAGCAGATACGCAGTATTTT.

The CDR3 DNA is TGTGCCAGCTCACTCAGTACAGGGAATAGCAATCAGCCCCAGCATTTT. Translated: CASSLSTGNSNQPQHF. The rearrangement joins TRBV18 to TRBJ1-5, with D perhaps matching TRBD1 (6 bases). Germline V gene lookup returns CDR1 KGHSH and CDR2 LQKENI. The CDR3 length is 16 residues. V lost 4 bases and J lost 0, with 13 bases in between. Variable domain in full (rest from reference TRBV18 and TRBJ1-5): NAGVMQNPRHLVRRRGQEARLRCSPMKGHSHVYWYRQLPEEGLKFMVYLQKENIIDESGMPKERFSAEFPKEGPSILRIQQVVRGDSAAYFCASSLSTGNSNQPQHFGDGTRLSIL.

This clone was counted only a few times. The chain combines TRBV2 with TRBJ1-2, with 10 positions matching TRBD1. CDR1 SNHLY and CDR2 FYNNEI come from the germline V gene. J lost 4 bases, V lost 5 bases, and 7 bases had no gene match. This CDR3 has 15 residues. CDR3 amino acids: CASSTRDRGLYGYTF. In DNA, the CDR3 is TGTGCCAGCAGTACCCGGGACAGGGGCCTCTATGGCTACACCTTC.